This entry concerns a single TCR beta chain. Its antigen is currently unknown. The CDR3 totals 14 residues. Per the germline V gene, CDR1 is MDHEN and CDR2 is SYDVKM. Trimming took 5 bases from V and 5 from J; bases not matched to a gene: 6. The data were taken from a study of T cell responses to AZD1222 COVID-19 vaccine. Measured with immunoSEQ multiplex PCR; TCRdb has only the in-frame clones, and not every one. This table holds around 120,000 clones, just over 90% found once. Study-wide results and caveats: The peak T cell response came first, and repertoires were sampled only after it. After two AZD1222 doses, spike-specific TCR breadth and depth rose versus day 0.

The genes are TRBV28 and TRBJ2-5, with TRBD1 identical over 9 bases. The sample here was peripheral blood, taken 28 days after the second AZD1222 dose. The receptor's source is an adult who received the AZD1222 COVID-19 vaccine. The CDR3 DNA reads TGTGCCAGCAGTATCGGGACAGGGAAGGAGACCCAGTACTTC. It encodes CASSIGTGKETQYF.